This T cell receptor beta chain stems from a study of post-analysis software for immune sequencing data. In this sample, this clonotype turned up a few times. Its antigen is still unknown. Unique molecular identifiers were carried by the TCR beta cDNA libraries. TCRdb independently ran MiXCR on the PCR reads; one entry per CDR3 protein. The table includes roughly 400,000 distinct CDR3 sequences, roughly 38% detected once. Study observations and caveats: About five TRBV segments, including TRBV5-6, TRBV5-1 and TRBV20-1, were more frequent in patients than controls.

The J segment lost 4 bases and the V segment lost 3 bases, leaving 10 bases of the junction unmatched. Germline CDR1 is DFQATT and CDR2 is SNEGSKA (reference sequence). The CDR3 runs 16 residues. The sample consisted of blood. This clonotype originated in a girl aged 2 to 10 with multiple sclerosis. The chain has TRBV20-1 and TRBJ2-1, with 9 bases matching TRBD2. CDR3: CSARRGGRGLYNEQFF. Written as DNA, the CDR3 is TGCAGTGCTAGGCGCGGCGGGAGGGGATTATACAATGAGCAGTTCTTC.